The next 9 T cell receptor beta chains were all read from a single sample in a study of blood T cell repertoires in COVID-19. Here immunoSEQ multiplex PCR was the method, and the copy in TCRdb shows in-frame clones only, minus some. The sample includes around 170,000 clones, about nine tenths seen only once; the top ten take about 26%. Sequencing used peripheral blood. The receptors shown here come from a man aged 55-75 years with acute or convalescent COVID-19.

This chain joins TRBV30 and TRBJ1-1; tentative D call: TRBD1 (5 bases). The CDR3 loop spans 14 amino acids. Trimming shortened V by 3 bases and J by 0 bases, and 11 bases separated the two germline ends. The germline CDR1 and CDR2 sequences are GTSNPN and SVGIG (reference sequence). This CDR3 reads CAWRRGGMNTEAFF. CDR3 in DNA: TGTGCCTGGAGGAGGGGAGGTATGAACACTGAAGCTTTCTTT.

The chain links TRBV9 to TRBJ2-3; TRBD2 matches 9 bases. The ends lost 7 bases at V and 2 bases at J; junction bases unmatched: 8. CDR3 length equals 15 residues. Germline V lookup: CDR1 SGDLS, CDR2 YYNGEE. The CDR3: CASRPGGGATDTQYF. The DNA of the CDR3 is TGTGCCAGCCGGCCGGGCGGGGGGGCCACAGATACGCAGTATTTT.

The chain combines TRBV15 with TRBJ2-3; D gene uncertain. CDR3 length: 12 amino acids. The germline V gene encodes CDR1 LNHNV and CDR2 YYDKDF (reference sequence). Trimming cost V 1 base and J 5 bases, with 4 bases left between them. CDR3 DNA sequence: TGTGCCACCAGCAGAGCGGGAGATACGCAGTATTTT. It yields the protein CATSRAGDTQYF.

The CDR3 DNA reads as TGTGCCAGCAGCGCCCTGGCAGGGGCCTATCAGGGGAATGAGCAGTTCTTC. Protein: CASSALAGAYQGNEQFF. The chain has TRBV9 and TRBJ2-1; maybe TRBD1 (6 bases). Germline CDR1 SGDLS, CDR2 YYNGEE. There are 17 residues in the CDR3. V gave up 3 bases and J gave up 7 bases, with 23 bases separating them.

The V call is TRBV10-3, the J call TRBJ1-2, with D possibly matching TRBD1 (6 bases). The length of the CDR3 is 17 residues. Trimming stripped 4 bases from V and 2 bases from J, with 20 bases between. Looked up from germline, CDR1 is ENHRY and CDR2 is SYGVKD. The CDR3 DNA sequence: TGTGCCATCAGTGGGGGTCTCTTCACACAGGGCAACTATGGCTACACCTTC. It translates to CAISGGLFTQGNYGYTF.

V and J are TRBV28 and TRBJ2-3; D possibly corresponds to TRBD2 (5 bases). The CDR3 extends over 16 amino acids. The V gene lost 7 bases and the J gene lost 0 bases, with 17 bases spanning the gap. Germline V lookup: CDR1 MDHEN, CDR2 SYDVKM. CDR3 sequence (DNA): TGTGCCAGCACTAACCGCCCAGCGGTGAGCACAGATACGCAGTATTTT. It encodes CASTNRPAVSTDTQYF.

Here the CDR3 reads CATSRDRSPYGYTF. CDR3 DNA: TGTGCCACCAGCAGGGACAGATCACCCTATGGCTACACCTTC. V usage is TRBV15 and J usage is TRBJ1-2; possible D gene TRBD1, 6 bases. Germline CDR1 reads LNHNV; CDR2 reads YYDKDF (reference sequence). The length of the CDR3 is 14 residues. The V end lost 3 bases, the J end lost 4 bases, and 12 bases lay between the germline ends.

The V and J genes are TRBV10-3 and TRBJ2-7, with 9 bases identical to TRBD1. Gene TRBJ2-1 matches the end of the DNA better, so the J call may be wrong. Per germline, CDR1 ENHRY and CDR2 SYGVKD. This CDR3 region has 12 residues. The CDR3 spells CAMGQGKDEQFF. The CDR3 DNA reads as TGTGCCATGGGACAGGGTAAGGATGAGCAGTTCTTC.

DNA for the CDR3: TGTGCCACCAGCAGAGATAGTCAGGTATCCTACGAGCAGTACTTC. Its translation is CATSRDSQVSYEQYF. The gene calls are TRBV15 and TRBJ2-7; D not resolved. Looked up from germline, CDR1 is LNHNV and CDR2 is YYDKDF (reference sequence). V was clipped by 0 bases and J by 1 base, with 10 bases between them. The CDR3 has 15 amino acids.